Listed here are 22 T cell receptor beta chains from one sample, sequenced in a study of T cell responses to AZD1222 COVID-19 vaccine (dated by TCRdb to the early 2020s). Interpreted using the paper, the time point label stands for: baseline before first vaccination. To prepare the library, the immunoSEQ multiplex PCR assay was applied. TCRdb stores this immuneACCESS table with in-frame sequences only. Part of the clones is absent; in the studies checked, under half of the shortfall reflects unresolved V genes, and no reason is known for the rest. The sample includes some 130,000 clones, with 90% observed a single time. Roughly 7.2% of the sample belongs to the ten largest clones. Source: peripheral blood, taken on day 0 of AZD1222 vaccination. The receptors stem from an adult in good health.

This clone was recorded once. The CDR3 loop is CAISRDRGYTF. DNA for the CDR3: TGTGCCATCAGCCGGGACCGGGGCTACACCTTC. The rearrangement joins TRBV10-3 to TRBJ1-2; a weak D match, TRBD1 (5 bases). V lost 6 bases and J 8 bases, leaving 10 bases between the germline ends. Germline assignment: CDR1 ENHRY and CDR2 SYGVKD. There are 11 residues in the CDR3.

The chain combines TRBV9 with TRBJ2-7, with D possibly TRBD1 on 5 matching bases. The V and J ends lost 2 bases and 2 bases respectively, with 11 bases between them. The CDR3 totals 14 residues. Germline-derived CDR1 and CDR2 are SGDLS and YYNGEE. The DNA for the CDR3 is TGTGCCAGCAGCGTGAGCAGGGCACCCTACGAGCAGTACTTC. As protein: CASSVSRAPYEQYF.

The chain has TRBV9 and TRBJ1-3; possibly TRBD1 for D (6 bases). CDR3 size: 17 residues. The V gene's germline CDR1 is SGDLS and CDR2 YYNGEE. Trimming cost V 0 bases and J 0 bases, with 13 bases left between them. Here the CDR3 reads CASSVGPGASSGNTIYF. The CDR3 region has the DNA TGTGCCAGCAGCGTAGGTCCAGGGGCAAGCTCTGGAAACACCATATATTTT.

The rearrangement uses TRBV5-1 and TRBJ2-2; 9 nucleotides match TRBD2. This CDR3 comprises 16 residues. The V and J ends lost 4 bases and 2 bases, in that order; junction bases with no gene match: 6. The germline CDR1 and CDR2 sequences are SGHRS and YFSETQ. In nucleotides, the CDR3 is TGCGCCAGCAGCCGGGGACTAGCACAAAACACCGGGGAGCTGTTTTTT. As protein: CASSRGLAQNTGELFF.

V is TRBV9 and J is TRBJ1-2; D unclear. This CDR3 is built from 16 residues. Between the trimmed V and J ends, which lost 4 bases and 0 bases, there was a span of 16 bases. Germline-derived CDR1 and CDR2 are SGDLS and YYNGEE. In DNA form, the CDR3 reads TGTGCCAGCAGCCCCCAGGCAGTGGAACCTAACTATGGCTACACCTTC. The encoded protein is CASSPQAVEPNYGYTF.

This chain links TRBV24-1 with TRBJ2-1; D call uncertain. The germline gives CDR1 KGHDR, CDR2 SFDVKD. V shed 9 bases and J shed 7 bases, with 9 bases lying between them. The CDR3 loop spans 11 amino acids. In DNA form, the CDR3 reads TGTGCCACCTCTAGAGGAAATGAGCAGTTCTTC. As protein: CATSRGNEQFF.

The CDR3 DNA follows: TGTGCCAGCAGCCCGGGACAGGGGGGCGATGAGCAGTTCTTC. Translated: CASSPGQGGDEQFF. This chain links TRBV11-3 with TRBJ2-1; 11 positions agree with TRBD1. CDR1 is SGHNT and CDR2 is YENEEA in the germline V gene. The length of the CDR3 is 14 residues. The J segment lost 8 bases and the V segment lost 5 bases, leaving 5 bases of the junction unmatched.

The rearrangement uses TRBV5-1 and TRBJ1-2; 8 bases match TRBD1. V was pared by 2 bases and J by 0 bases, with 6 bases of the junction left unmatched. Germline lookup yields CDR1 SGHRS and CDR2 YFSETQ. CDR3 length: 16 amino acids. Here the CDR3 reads CASSLPGQEANYGYTF. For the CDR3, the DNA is TGCGCCAGCAGCTTACCGGGACAGGAAGCTAACTATGGCTACACCTTC. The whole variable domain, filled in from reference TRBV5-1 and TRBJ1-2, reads KAGVTQTPRYLIKTRGQQVTLSCSPISGHRSVSWYQQTPGQGLQFLFEYFSETQRNKGNFPGRFSGRQFSNSRSEMNVSTLELGDSALYLCASSLPGQEANYGYTFGSGTRLTVV.

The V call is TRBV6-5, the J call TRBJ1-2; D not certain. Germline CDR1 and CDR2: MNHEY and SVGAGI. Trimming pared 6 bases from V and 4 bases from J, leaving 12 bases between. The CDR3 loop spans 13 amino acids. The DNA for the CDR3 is TGTGCCAGCAGCAAAAGTTACAGCTATGGCTACACCTTC. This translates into CASSKSYSYGYTF.

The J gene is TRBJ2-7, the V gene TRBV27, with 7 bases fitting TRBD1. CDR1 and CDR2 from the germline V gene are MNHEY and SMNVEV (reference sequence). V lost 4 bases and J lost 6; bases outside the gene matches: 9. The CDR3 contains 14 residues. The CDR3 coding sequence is TGTGCCAGCAGTTCCCGGACAGGCGGCATCGAGCAGTACTTC. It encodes CASSSRTGGIEQYF.

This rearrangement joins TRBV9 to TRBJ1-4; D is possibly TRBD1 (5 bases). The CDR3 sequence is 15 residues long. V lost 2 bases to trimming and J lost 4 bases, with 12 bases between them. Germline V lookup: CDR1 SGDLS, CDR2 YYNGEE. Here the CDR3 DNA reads TGTGCCAGCAGCGTGACCGGGGCCGTTAATGAAAAACTGTTTTTT. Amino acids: CASSVTGAVNEKLFF.

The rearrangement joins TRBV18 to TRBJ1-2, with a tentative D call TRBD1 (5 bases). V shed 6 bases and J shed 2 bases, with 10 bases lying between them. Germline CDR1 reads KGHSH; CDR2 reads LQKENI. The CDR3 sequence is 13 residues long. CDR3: CASSRDANYGYTF. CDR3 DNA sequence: TGTGCCAGCTCTCGGGACGCCAACTATGGCTACACCTTC. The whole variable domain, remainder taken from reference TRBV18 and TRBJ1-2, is NAGVMQNPRHLVRRRGQEARLRCSPMKGHSHVYWYRQLPEEGLKFMVYLQKENIIDESGMPKERFSAEFPKEGPSILRIQQVVRGDSAAYFCASSRDANYGYTFGSGTRLTVV.

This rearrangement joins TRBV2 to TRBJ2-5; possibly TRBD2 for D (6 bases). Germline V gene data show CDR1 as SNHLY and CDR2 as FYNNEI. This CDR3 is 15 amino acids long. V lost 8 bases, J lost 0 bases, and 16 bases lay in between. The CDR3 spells CASLGRLEYQETQYF. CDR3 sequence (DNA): TGTGCCAGCCTCGGTCGACTAGAGTACCAAGAGACCCAGTACTTC.

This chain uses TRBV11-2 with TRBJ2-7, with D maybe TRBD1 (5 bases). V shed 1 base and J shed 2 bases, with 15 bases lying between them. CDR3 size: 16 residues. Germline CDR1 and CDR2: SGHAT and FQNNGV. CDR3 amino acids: CASSLGPRASTYEQYF. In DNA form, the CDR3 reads TGTGCCAGCAGCTTAGGCCCCAGGGCATCCACCTACGAGCAGTACTTC.

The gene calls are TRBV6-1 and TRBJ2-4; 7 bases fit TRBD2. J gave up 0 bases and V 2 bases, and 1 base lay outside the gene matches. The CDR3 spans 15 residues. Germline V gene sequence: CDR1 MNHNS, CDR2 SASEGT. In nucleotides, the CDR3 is TGTGCCAGCAGTGAAACGGGGGGAGCCAAAAACATTCAGTACTTC. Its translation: CASSETGGAKNIQYF.

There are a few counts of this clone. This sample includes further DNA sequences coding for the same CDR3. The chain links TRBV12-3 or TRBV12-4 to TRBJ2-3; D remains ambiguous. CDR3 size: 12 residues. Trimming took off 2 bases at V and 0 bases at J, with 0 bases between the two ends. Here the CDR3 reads CASSLSTDTQYF. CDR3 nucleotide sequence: TGTGCCAGCAGTTTAAGCACAGATACGCAGTATTTT.

The CDR3, as DNA: TGCGCCAGCAGTGAAAGGCTAGCGAATTACAATGAGCAGTTCTTC. This translates into CASSERLANYNEQFF. The chain is built from TRBV10-1 and TRBJ2-1; maybe TRBD2 (6 bases). Trimming shortened V by 3 bases and J by 4 bases, and 13 bases separated the two germline ends. CDR1 and CDR2 (germline): WNHNN, SYGVQD (reference sequence). CDR3 length equals 15 residues.

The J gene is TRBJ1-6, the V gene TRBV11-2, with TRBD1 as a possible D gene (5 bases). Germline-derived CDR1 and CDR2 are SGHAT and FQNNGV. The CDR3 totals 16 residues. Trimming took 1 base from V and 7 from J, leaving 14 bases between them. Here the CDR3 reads CASSLVGRGRNSPLHF. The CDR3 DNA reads TGTGCCAGCAGCTTAGTGGGGCGTGGGCGAAATTCACCCCTCCACTTT.

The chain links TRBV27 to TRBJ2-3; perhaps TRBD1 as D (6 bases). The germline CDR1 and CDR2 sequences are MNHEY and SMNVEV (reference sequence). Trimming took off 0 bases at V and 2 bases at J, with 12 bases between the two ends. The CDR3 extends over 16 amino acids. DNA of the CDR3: TGTGCCAGCAGTTTATCGTCCGAGGGGGTCACAGATACGCAGTATTTT. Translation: CASSLSSEGVTDTQYF.

The CDR3 sequence is CAISQLDRGGTGELFF. CDR3 DNA sequence: TGTGCCATCAGCCAGCTGGACAGGGGGGGAACCGGGGAGCTGTTTTTT. The gene calls are TRBV10-3 and TRBJ2-2; 10 nucleotides match TRBD1. The CDR3 is 16 amino acids. The germline V gene has CDR1 ENHRY and CDR2 SYGVKD. The junction had 9 bases not matched to a gene; V was cut back by 6 bases and J by 5 bases.

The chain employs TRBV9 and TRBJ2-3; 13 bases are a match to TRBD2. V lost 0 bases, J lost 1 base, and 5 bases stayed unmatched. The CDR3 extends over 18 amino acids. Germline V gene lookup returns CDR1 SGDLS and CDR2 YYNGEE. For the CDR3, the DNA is TGTGCCAGCAGCGTAGGGACTAGCGGGGGACTACGCACAGATACGCAGTATTTT. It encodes CASSVGTSGGLRTDTQYF.

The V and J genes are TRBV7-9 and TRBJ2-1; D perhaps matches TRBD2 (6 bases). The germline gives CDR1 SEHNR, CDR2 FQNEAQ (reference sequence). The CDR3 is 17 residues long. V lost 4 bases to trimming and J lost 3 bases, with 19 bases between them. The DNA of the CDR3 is TGTGCCAGCAGCTCACCACGACAGCCCGGGGGCTACAATGAGCAGTTCTTC. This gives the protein CASSSPRQPGGYNEQFF. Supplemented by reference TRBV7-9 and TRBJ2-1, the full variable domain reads DTGVSQNPRHKITKRGQNVTFRCDPISEHNRLYWYRQTLGQGPEFLTYFQNEAQLEKSRLLSDRFSAERPKGSFSTLEIQRTEQGDSAMYLCASSSPRQPGGYNEQFFGPGTRLTVL.